This T cell receptor (beta chain) was retrieved from a study of regulatory T cells in long-lasting Graves disease. The study, taken as a whole, reports: Persistent disease exhibited a predilection for TRBV28, TRBJ1-2 and TRBJ2-5.

Time point noted: persistent/refractory GD, antithyroid drugs over 5 years with positive TRAb. With RNA extracted from PBMCs as input, the TCR library was made. The CDR3 spans 14 residues. With 6 bases clipped from V and 5 bases from J, the junction kept 10 bases outside the gene matches. Germline CDR1 reads MDHEN; CDR2 reads SYDVKM. Of note for this clonotype: Its antigen remains unknown.

Arm-PCR of CDR3 regions and iRepertoire HTBI primers were used to build TCR beta libraries. Authors' analysis steps: Samples revealed 60 to 70 TRBV and over twelve TRBJ segments. TCRdb fed the multiplex PCR reads into MiXCR, producing one record per CDR3 protein. TCRdb, not the original authors, processed these V and J calls. The sample records roughly 300,000 distinct CDR3 sequences, around 20% being singletons. The source was peripheral blood mononuclear cells (PBMCs), collected when the disease was refractory, from a patient treated with antithyroid drugs. The sequence was collected from a female donor with Graves disease. The chain links TRBV28 to TRBJ2-7; 7 bases are shared with TRBD1. CDR3 sequence (DNA): TGTGCCAGCAGCTCCGGGACAGAGACCCACGAGCAGTACTTC. Translation: CASSSGTETHEQYF.